These 29 T cell receptor beta chains were all obtained from the same sample, sequenced in a study of glioma-infiltrating T cells after dendritic cell vaccination. Assay used: immunoSEQ multiplex PCR; TCRdb lists only in-frame clones, some missing. The sample comprises around 100,000 clones, approximately 80% of which are singletons, and more than 10% rests with the top ten. The material sequenced was blood, taken before dendritic cell vaccination. The receptor set was obtained from a human donor with glioblastoma.

This rearrangement joins TRBV10-3 to TRBJ1-3; D perhaps matches TRBD1 (5 bases). With 2 bases removed from V and 3 bases from J, the gap between germline ends came to 8 bases. CDR1 and CDR2 (germline): ENHRY, SYGVKD. The CDR3 is 14 amino acids. The CDR3 region has the DNA TGTGCCATCAGTGAGACAGGCGGTGGAAACACCATATATTTT. It is translated as CAISETGGGNTIYF.

The rearrangement links TRBV4-2 to TRBJ2-3; 8 bases line up with TRBD2. V lost 4 bases, J lost 6 bases, and 9 bases stayed unmatched. Germline loops: CDR1 LGHNA, CDR2 YNFKEQ. The CDR3 contains 15 residues. CDR3 protein: CASSRREGGADTQYF. Here the CDR3 DNA reads TGTGCCAGCAGCCGACGGGAGGGGGGGGCCGATACGCAGTATTTT.

V and J are TRBV6-1 and TRBJ1-1; weak D call: TRBD1 (5 bases). The CDR3 has 14 amino acids. The germline V gene has CDR1 MNHNS and CDR2 SASEGT. Trimming shortened V by 6 bases and J by 2 bases, and 13 bases separated the two germline ends. The CDR3 here is CASRDARENTEAFF. The CDR3 nucleotides read TGTGCCAGCAGAGATGCCAGGGAAAACACTGAAGCTTTCTTT.

The V gene is TRBV5-1, the J gene TRBJ1-4, with 8 bases matching TRBD1. Germline loops: CDR1 SGHRS, CDR2 YFSETQ. Germline trimming cut 0 bases from V and 3 bases from J; bases unmatched to any gene: 19. The CDR3 is 21 residues long. The CDR3 nucleotides read TGCGCCAGCAGCTTGGCGGGAGGAAGGGACAGGAAAATGATAGCTAATGAAAAACTGTTTTTT. Translating it yields CASSLAGGRDRKMIANEKLFF.

The V gene is TRBV29-1, the J gene TRBJ1-1, with a tentative D call TRBD1 (5 bases). This CDR3 contains 15 residues. Trimming shortened V by 2 bases and J by 0 bases, and 13 bases separated the two germline ends. The germline V gene has CDR1 SQVTM and CDR2 ANQGSEA. CDR3 coding DNA: TGCAGCGTTGAAATGACAGACGCAATGAACACTGAAGCTTTCTTT. Amino acid sequence: CSVEMTDAMNTEAFF.

V gene TRBV2 combines with J gene TRBJ2-1; 9 bases are shared with TRBD1. CDR1 and CDR2 from the germline V gene are SNHLY and FYNNEI. This CDR3 is 13 amino acids long. With 10 bases clipped from V and 6 bases from J, the junction kept 7 bases outside the gene matches. DNA of the CDR3: TGTGCCATGCAAAGGACAGGGGTCAATGAGCAGTTCTTC. This translates into CAMQRTGVNEQFF.

This clone appeared a single time. This rearrangement joins TRBV4-2 to TRBJ1-2; the D gene is possibly TRBD1 (5 bases). The CDR3 sequence is 13 residues long. The germline V gene encodes CDR1 LGHNA and CDR2 YNFKEQ. V was clipped by 0 bases and J by 7 bases, with 9 bases between them. For the CDR3, the DNA is TGTGCCAGCAGCCAAGATTCGCAGGGTGGCTACACCTTC. The encoded protein is CASSQDSQGGYTF.

The rearrangement joins TRBV7-9 to TRBJ2-7; 7 positions agree with TRBD2. This CDR3 has 13 amino acids. Trimming at V came to 0 bases and at J to 7 bases, leaving 3 bases not matched to a gene. From germline, CDR1 is SEHNR and CDR2 FQNEAQ (reference sequence). CDR3 sequence (DNA): TGTGCCAGCAGCTTAGCGCTGCGGGGGGAGCAGTACTTC. This translates into CASSLALRGEQYF. Complete variable domain (other parts from reference TRBV7-9 and TRBJ2-7): DTGVSQNPRHKITKRGQNVTFRCDPISEHNRLYWYRQTLGQGPEFLTYFQNEAQLEKSRLLSDRFSAERPKGSFSTLEIQRTEQGDSAMYLCASSLALRGEQYFGPGTRLTVT.

V is TRBV7-9 and J is TRBJ1-1, with 7 bases identical to TRBD1. Germline V gene lookup returns CDR1 SEHNR and CDR2 FQNEAQ (reference sequence). The CDR3 contains 18 residues. J lost 3 bases, V lost 1 base, and 14 bases had no gene match. CDR3 residues: CASSLGVGNRGWYTEAFF. In DNA, the CDR3 is TGTGCCAGCAGCTTAGGGGTCGGGAACAGGGGATGGTACACTGAAGCTTTCTTT.

The V gene is TRBV19, the J gene TRBJ2-5, with a tentative D call TRBD1 (6 bases). Germline CDR1 LNHDA, CDR2 SQIVND (reference sequence). Trimming removed 6 bases at V and 1 base at J, with 12 bases between. CDR3 length equals 14 residues. CDR3 sequence reads: CASREGQSQETQYF. Written as DNA, the CDR3 is TGTGCCAGTAGGGAAGGACAGAGCCAAGAGACCCAGTACTTC.

This clone was found once. This chain connects TRBV28 to TRBJ1-5; D perhaps matches TRBD1 (6 bases). There are 14 residues in the CDR3. The V and J ends lost 6 bases and 7 bases respectively, with 16 bases between them. Germline V gene data show CDR1 as MDHEN and CDR2 as SYDVKM. In nucleotides, the CDR3 is TGTGCCAGCAGCACGTCCAGGGGCGACCAGCCCCAGCATTTT. Translating gives CASSTSRGDQPQHF. The variable domain in full, with the rest retrieved from reference TRBV28 and TRBJ1-5, is DVKVTQSSRYLVKRTGEKVFLECVQDMDHENMFWYRQDPGLGLRLIYFSYDVKMKEKGDIPEGYSVSREKKERFSLILESASTNQTSMYLCASSTSRGDQPQHFGDGTRLSIL.

This clone was seen once. This chain connects TRBV30 to TRBJ2-2; no clear D. V was clipped by 4 bases and J by 5 bases, with 20 bases between them. The CDR3 spans 16 residues. CDR1 is GTSNPN, CDR2 SVGIG, per germline (reference sequence). The CDR3 DNA sequence: TGTGCCTGGACAACCAACTCACCTACCGCGACCGGGGAGCTGTTTTTT. Translated: CAWTTNSPTATGELFF.

CDR3 loop: CASSPRTGDVTEAFF. For the CDR3, the DNA is TGTGCCAGCTCACCACGCACAGGGGATGTTACTGAAGCTTTCTTT. The chain is built from TRBV18 and TRBJ1-1; 7 positions agree with TRBD1. The CDR3 covers 15 residues. Unmatched junction bases numbered 7, after V lost 1 base and J lost 5 bases. Germline V gives CDR1 KGHSH, CDR2 LQKENI. The whole variable domain, filled in from reference TRBV18 and TRBJ1-1, reads NAGVMQNPRHLVRRRGQEARLRCSPMKGHSHVYWYRQLPEEGLKFMVYLQKENIIDESGMPKERFSAEFPKEGPSILRIQQVVRGDSAAYFCASSPRTGDVTEAFFGQGTRLTVV.

The chain joins TRBV11-3 to TRBJ2-2, with 9 bases that match TRBD1. The trim removed 7 bases at V and 5 bases at J, leaving 14 bases unmatched. Germline CDR1 SGHNT, CDR2 YENEEA. The CDR3 loop spans 17 amino acids. The CDR3 here is CASTSSSGQGETGELFF. CDR3 DNA sequence: TGTGCCAGCACCTCTTCGTCGGGACAGGGAGAAACCGGGGAGCTGTTTTTT.

V usage is TRBV30 and J usage is TRBJ1-5; weak D call: TRBD1 (5 bases). Trimming removed 1 base at V and 6 bases at J, with 16 bases between. Germline V gives CDR1 GTSNPN, CDR2 SVGIG (reference sequence). The CDR3 has 15 residues. CDR3 DNA sequence: TGTGCCTGGAGTGCTGAGTGGGGCTCTAGTCAGCCCCAGCATTTT. Translating gives CAWSAEWGSSQPQHF.

This clone was counted a few times. The chain combines TRBV19 with TRBJ2-2, with TRBD1 as a possible D gene (6 bases). CDR3 length equals 15 residues. Germline loops: CDR1 LNHDA, CDR2 SQIVND (reference sequence). V dropped 5 bases and J dropped 5 bases, with 15 bases sitting between them. The CDR3 loop is CASSGYRDNTGELFF. The CDR3 DNA follows: TGTGCCAGTAGTGGATACCGGGACAATACCGGGGAGCTGTTTTTT.

The sample holds one count of this clone. The V call is TRBV7-9, the J call TRBJ1-1, with TRBD1 matching over 8 bases. CDR3 size: 14 residues. Germline CDR1 reads SEHNR; CDR2 reads FQNEAQ (reference sequence). The J segment lost 7 bases and the V segment lost 5 bases, leaving 9 bases of the junction unmatched. CDR3 nucleotides: TGTGCCAGCAGCCCCCGATCCGGGACAGGTGAAGCTTTCTTT. It translates to CASSPRSGTGEAFF. Filled out from reference TRBV7-9 and TRBJ1-1, the complete variable domain reads DTGVSQNPRHKITKRGQNVTFRCDPISEHNRLYWYRQTLGQGPEFLTYFQNEAQLEKSRLLSDRFSAERPKGSFSTLEIQRTEQGDSAMYLCASSPRSGTGEAFFGQGTRLTVV.

The V gene is TRBV5-8, the J gene TRBJ1-2; 10 bases are shared with TRBD1. Germline V CDR1 and CDR2: SGHTS, YDEGEE. This CDR3 contains 15 residues. Unmatched junction bases numbered 9, after V lost 4 bases and J lost 6 bases. This CDR3 reads CASSPRTGGQHGYTF. The CDR3 nucleotides read TGTGCCAGCAGCCCCAGGACAGGGGGTCAGCATGGCTACACCTTC.

The gene calls are TRBV6-5 and TRBJ1-6; perhaps TRBD1 as D (5 bases). Germline-derived CDR1 and CDR2 are MNHEY and SVGAGI. V lost 9 bases and J lost 5, with 11 bases in between. This CDR3 contains 13 residues. CDR3 DNA: TGTGCCAGTGCAGGGATCGATAATTCACCCCTCCACTTT. Protein product: CASAGIDNSPLHF.

In this sample, this clone turned up a few times. The rearrangement uses TRBV27 and TRBJ1-5, with TRBD1 identical over 8 bases. Germline-derived CDR1 and CDR2 are MNHEY and SMNVEV (reference sequence). The trim removed 6 bases at V and 7 bases at J, leaving 5 bases unmatched. This CDR3 comprises 13 residues. The CDR3 coding sequence is TGTGCCAGCAGAGGACAGGGTGGACAGCCCCAGCATTTT. Residues: CASRGQGGQPQHF.

This chain links TRBV4-2 with TRBJ2-1, with 11 bases aligning to TRBD2. Germline CDR1 is LGHNA and CDR2 is YNFKEQ. Germline trimming cut 4 bases from V and 6 bases from J; bases unmatched to any gene: 8. The CDR3 consists of 16 residues. DNA for the CDR3: TGTGCCAGCAGCCCAAGACTAGCGGGGCCATCCAATGAGCAGTTCTTC. This translates into CASSPRLAGPSNEQFF.

In its sample, this clone was seen a few times. The gene calls are TRBV18 and TRBJ1-1; perhaps TRBD1 as D (6 bases). Per the germline V gene, CDR1 is KGHSH and CDR2 is LQKENI. The CDR3 extends over 13 amino acids. V lost 5 bases to trimming and J lost 7 bases, with 14 bases between them. The CDR3 protein is CASSMGTPIEAFF. CDR3 sequence (DNA): TGTGCCAGCTCAATGGGGACACCTATTGAAGCTTTCTTT.

The rearrangement links TRBV30 to TRBJ2-5; D gene ambiguous. TRBJ2-7 matches the DNA end more closely, so the J call is doubtful. Germline V gene sequence: CDR1 GTSNPN, CDR2 SVGIG (reference sequence). CDR3 length: 12 amino acids. CDR3 sequence reads: CAWSLNLGEQYF. In DNA, the CDR3 is TGTGCCTGGAGTCTCAATTTGGGCGAGCAGTACTTC.

This clone was recorded at least ten times. This chain uses TRBV7-8 with TRBJ1-1, with D perhaps matching TRBD1 (5 bases). CDR1 is SGHVS and CDR2 is FQNEAQ in the germline V gene. The CDR3 is 15 residues long. V lost 5 bases and J lost 1, with 14 bases in between. The CDR3: CASSPEAGSNTEAFF. CDR3 DNA sequence: TGTGCCAGCAGCCCAGAGGCAGGGTCGAACACTGAAGCTTTCTTT.

The rearrangement joins TRBV27 to TRBJ1-1, with 9 bases fitting TRBD1. The V gene end was trimmed by 3 bases and the J gene end by 5 bases; junction bases not matched to a gene: 4. There are 14 residues in the CDR3. Germline loops: CDR1 MNHEY, CDR2 SMNVEV (reference sequence). The CDR3 here is CASSFYRGLTEAFF. In DNA, the CDR3 is TGTGCCAGCAGTTTCTACAGGGGGCTGACTGAAGCTTTCTTT.

The chain uses TRBV11-2 and TRBJ2-2; TRBD1 agrees at 7 bases. This CDR3 contains 15 residues. Germline trimming cut 6 bases from V and 1 base from J; bases unmatched to any gene: 5. The V gene's germline CDR1 is SGHAT and CDR2 FQNNGV. The CDR3 spells CASSSNRGNTGELFF. CDR3 nucleotides: TGTGCCAGCAGTTCCAACAGGGGGAACACCGGGGAGCTGTTTTTT.

The genes are TRBV4-1 and TRBJ1-6; D perhaps matches TRBD1 (6 bases). The V and J ends lost 3 bases and 7 bases respectively, with 13 bases between them. This CDR3 contains 15 residues. The germline CDR1 and CDR2 sequences are MGHRA and YSYEKL. The CDR3 reads CASSHSSRGNSPLHF. In DNA form, the CDR3 reads TGCGCCAGCAGCCACTCCTCCAGGGGAAATTCACCCCTCCACTTT.

The chain recombines TRBV6-6 with TRBJ1-3; TRBD1 might be the D (6 bases). Germline values: CDR1 MNHNY, CDR2 SVGAGI (reference sequence). CDR3 length: 15 residues. Trimming cost V 6 bases and J 0 bases, with 12 bases left between them. DNA of the CDR3: TGTGCCAGCAGAAACCAGGGGATCTCTGGAAACACCATATATTTT. It is translated as CASRNQGISGNTIYF.

CDR3 DNA: TGCGCCAGCACCGGGACAGGAGAAGAGACCCAGTACTTC. Its protein product is CASTGTGEETQYF. This chain connects TRBV5-1 to TRBJ2-5; TRBD1 aligns across 8 bases. J lost 3 bases, V lost 6 bases, and 4 bases had no gene match. Germline V gene sequence: CDR1 SGHRS, CDR2 YFSETQ. This CDR3 region has 13 residues.